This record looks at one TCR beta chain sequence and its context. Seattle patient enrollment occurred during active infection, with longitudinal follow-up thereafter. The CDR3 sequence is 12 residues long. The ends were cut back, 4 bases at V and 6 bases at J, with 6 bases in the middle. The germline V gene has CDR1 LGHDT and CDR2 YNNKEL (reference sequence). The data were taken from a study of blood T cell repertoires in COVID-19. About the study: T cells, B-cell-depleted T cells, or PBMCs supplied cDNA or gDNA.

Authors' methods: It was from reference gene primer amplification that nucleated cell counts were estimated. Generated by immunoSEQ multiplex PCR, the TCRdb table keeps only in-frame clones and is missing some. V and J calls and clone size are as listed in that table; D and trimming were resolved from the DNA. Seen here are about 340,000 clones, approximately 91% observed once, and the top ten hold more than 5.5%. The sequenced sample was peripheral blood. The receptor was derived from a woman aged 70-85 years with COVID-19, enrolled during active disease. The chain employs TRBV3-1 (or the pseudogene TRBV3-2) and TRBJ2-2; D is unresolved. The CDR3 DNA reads TGTGCCAGCAGCCGCGGCGCCGGGGAGCTGTTTTTT. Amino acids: CASSRGAGELFF.